This T cell receptor (beta chain) was sequenced during a study of T cell responses to AZD1222 COVID-19 vaccine. Study-level background: Timing groups of about 4 and about 12 weeks for second doses were pooled.

On this clone: Its antigen is unknown.

Libraries were prepared by immunoSEQ multiplex PCR; TCRdb keeps only in-frame clonotypes and omits some of them. Of roughly 170,000 clones listed, 88% were seen once; the top ten hold approximately 0.49%. The study, taken as a whole, reports: Repertoire collection took place solely once the T cell response had peaked. Spike-spanning, vaccine-associated CD4 TCRs were dominant at 160-218 and 743-854.

The CDR3 has 15 residues. The germline CDR1 and CDR2 sequences are ENHRY and SYGVKD. Trimming cost V 8 bases and J 4 bases; bases outside gene matches: 9. J is TRBJ2-1 and V is TRBV10-3, with 9 positions matching TRBD2. The material was peripheral blood, obtained on day 0 of AZD1222 vaccination. The sequence was collected from an adult in good health. The DNA of the CDR3 is TGTGCCATCGGATTCCTAGCGGGGACTTACAATGAGCAGTTCTTC. Translation gives CAIGFLAGTYNEQFF.